This T cell receptor (beta chain) came from a study of T cell responses to AZD1222 COVID-19 vaccine. Unmatched junction bases numbered 7, after V lost 7 bases and J lost 6 bases. The germline gives CDR1 MNHEY, CDR2 SMNVEV (reference sequence). The CDR3 covers 14 residues. TCRdb's copy holds only in-frame clones and misses some; the assay was immunoSEQ multiplex PCR. The repertoire holds approximately 100,000 clones, with over 85% as singletons. The receptor was derived from an adult in good health. The sequencing used peripheral blood, collected on day 0 of AZD1222 vaccination. This chain joins TRBV27 and TRBJ2-3; TRBD2 matches at 10 bases. The CDR3 is CASIGLAGADTQYF. In DNA form, the CDR3 reads TGTGCCAGCATTGGTCTAGCGGGAGCTGATACGCAGTATTTT.